This passage covers 7 T cell receptor beta chains from one sample sequenced in a study of CD8 T cells in Susac syndrome. Sorting of TEMRA cells relied on CD27 and CD45RA staining. It was with random hexamers that about 0.45 to 1 ug RNA was reverse transcribed. TCRdb re-called the immunoSEQ multiplex PCR reads through MiXCR, storing one row per CDR3 protein. The table includes around 1,200 distinct CDR3 sequences, approximately 60% detected once. Sequenced input: CD8+ TEMRA cells from PBMCs. Subset here: FACS-sorted terminally differentiated effector memory CD8+ T cells re-expressing CD45RA (CD8+ TEMRA). The source is a human donor with Susac syndrome.

This clonotype is large (0.1 to 1%). The chain links TRBV3-1 to TRBJ1-1; D is ambiguous. Trimming removed 0 bases from V and 4 bases from J, with 6 bases in between. Germline lookup yields CDR1 LGHDT and CDR2 YNNKEL (reference sequence). The CDR3 covers 13 residues. The CDR3 DNA reads TGTGCCAGCAGCCAAGATGGTGGCACTGAAGCTTTCTTT. This codes for CASSQDGGTEAFF.

V usage is TRBV9 and J usage is TRBJ2-2; possibly TRBD1 or TRBD2 for D (5 bases each). The CDR3 contains 17 residues. The V gene's germline CDR1 is SGDLS and CDR2 YYNGEE. V was clipped by 0 bases and J by 14 bases, with 26 bases between them. The CDR3 sequence: CASSVARDRGNTGNLFF. The CDR3 DNA reads as TGTGCCAGCAGCGTAGCTAGGGACCGGGGTAACACCGGAAATCTGTTTTTT. The full variable domain, with the rest looked up from reference TRBV9 and TRBJ2-2, is DSGVTQTPKHLITATGQRVTLRCSPRSGDLSVYWYQQSLDQGLQFLIQYYNGEERAKGNILERFSAQQFPDLHSELNLSSLELGDSALYFCASSVARDRGNTGNLFFGEGSRLTVL.

The chain combines TRBV3-1 with TRBJ1-2; D is possibly TRBD1 (5 bases). Per the germline V gene, CDR1 is LGHDT and CDR2 is YNNKEL (reference sequence). V gave up 3 bases and J gave up 7 bases, with 21 bases separating them. The CDR3 has 16 residues. This CDR3 reads CASSHDFGGHGVGYTF. The CDR3 DNA is TGTGCCAGCAGCCATGATTTCGGGGGTCATGGGGTTGGCTACACCTTC.

Points on this clonotype: The junction and the germline gene differ at one end; a read error may be behind it. The genes are TRBV7-9 and TRBJ1-4, with D hard to call. Germline loops: CDR1 SEHNR, CDR2 FQNEAQ (reference sequence). This CDR3 is 15 amino acids long. In DNA, the CDR3 is TGTTCCAGCAGCTTAGCCTCTCTGGCTGGAGAAAAACTGTTTTTT. This sequence encodes CSSSLASLAGEKLFF.

The chain uses TRBV7-9 and TRBJ1-4; D is uncertain. Trimming shortened V by 2 bases and J by 8 bases, and 15 bases separated the two germline ends. This CDR3 contains 15 residues. CDR1 SEHNR and CDR2 FQNEAQ come from the germline V gene (reference sequence). The DNA for the CDR3 is TGTGCCAGCAGCTTATCCTCTCAGTCTGGAGAAAAACTGTTTTTT. It yields the protein CASSLSSQSGEKLFF.

The chain combines TRBV11-2 with TRBJ1-1; TRBD1 aligns across 10 bases. V lost 3 bases to trimming and J lost 13 bases; unmatched junction nucleotides: 26. This CDR3 spans 19 amino acids. Germline CDR1 reads SGHAT; CDR2 reads FQNNGV. CDR3 region: CASSFQPGQGTPGTLKLFF. The CDR3 DNA reads as TGTGCCAGCAGCTTTCAACCGGGACAGGGGACTCCAGGAACACTGAAGCTTTTCTTT.

The V gene is TRBV5-6, the J gene TRBJ2-7; D gene uncertain. The CDR3 sequence is 14 residues long. Trimming removed 4 bases from V and 1 base from J, with 12 bases in between. Looked up from germline, CDR1 is SGHDT and CDR2 is YYEEEE. CDR3 DNA sequence: TGTGCCAGCAGCGTTACCCAGGAATCCTACGAGCAGTACTTC. This gives the protein CASSVTQESYEQYF.